Below are 9 T cell receptor beta chains sequenced from a single sample in a study of a mutant IDH1 vaccine in newly diagnosed glioma. No cognate antigen is known for these TCRs. Time point in this sample: week 23, last vaccination. Topical imiquimod was applied with each vaccine dose, which held 300 ug of mutant IDH1 20-mer peptide. Using immunoSEQ multiplex PCR, the repertoire was profiled, and TCRdb retains in-frame clones only, with some absent. The table includes 43,000 or so clones, approximately 84% detected once. Sequenced here: PBMCs, sampled from a glioma patient whose treatment included an IDH1 peptide vaccine. Receptors were obtained from a woman between 18 and 29 years old with glioma. Some clones in this sample may be carry-over from other donors' samples.

The chain links TRBV5-4 to TRBJ1-6; 9 bases match TRBD1. This CDR3 spans 15 amino acids. CDR1 and CDR2 (germline): SGHNT, YYREEE (reference sequence). The J segment lost 7 bases and the V segment lost 5 bases, leaving 7 bases of the junction unmatched. CDR3 sequence: CASRGFGQGNSPLHF. CDR3 nucleotide sequence: TGTGCCAGCAGAGGCTTCGGACAGGGGAATTCACCCCTCCACTTT.

The chain links TRBV29-1 to TRBJ2-7; D not resolved. This CDR3 region has 10 residues. V dropped 6 bases and J dropped 2 bases, with 5 bases sitting between them. Per the germline V gene, CDR1 is SQVTM and CDR2 is ANQGSEA. CDR3 DNA: TGCAGCGTAGTAACCTACGAGCAGTACTTC. It yields the protein CSVVTYEQYF.

V usage is TRBV5-4 and J usage is TRBJ2-7; 12 nucleotides match TRBD2. The V and J ends lost 1 base and 5 bases, in that order; junction bases with no gene match: 10. The CDR3 length is 17 residues. CDR1 SGHNT and CDR2 YYREEE come from the germline V gene (reference sequence). The CDR3 sequence: CASSLRASGRGVHEQYF. CDR3 DNA sequence: TGTGCCAGCAGCTTGAGGGCTAGCGGGAGGGGGGTCCACGAGCAGTACTTC.

This chain links TRBV19 with TRBJ1-1; no reliable D call. The CDR3 spans 14 residues. Looked up from germline, CDR1 is LNHDA and CDR2 is SQIVND (reference sequence). Trimming pared 1 base from V and 0 bases from J, leaving 6 bases between. CDR3 nucleotides: TGTGCCAGTAGTATAGCACCGTTGAACACTGAAGCTTTCTTT. Protein sequence: CASSIAPLNTEAFF. The full variable domain, with the rest looked up from reference TRBV19 and TRBJ1-1, is DGGITQSPKYLFRKEGQNVTLSCEQNLNHDAMYWYRQDPGQGLRLIYYSQIVNDFQKGDIAEGYSVSREKKESFPLTVTSAQKNPTAFYLCASSIAPLNTEAFFGQGTRLTVV.

The J gene is TRBJ2-1, the V gene TRBV7-3, with 7 bases that match TRBD2. There are 15 residues in the CDR3. Germline CDR1 reads SGHTA; CDR2 reads FQGTGA. V shed 6 bases and J 5 bases; nucleotides not matched to a gene: 10. The CDR3 here is CASSTGGREHNEQFF. CDR3 nucleotide sequence: TGTGCCAGCAGTACCGGGGGGAGGGAACACAATGAGCAGTTCTTC.

In DNA, the CDR3 is TGTGCCAGCAGCCCTCGGGCTAGCGGGGCCCATGAGCAGTTCTTC. This codes for CASSPRASGAHEQFF. The gene calls are TRBV9 and TRBJ2-1; 9 bases line up with TRBD2. Germline trimming cut 4 bases from V and 8 bases from J; bases unmatched to any gene: 10. CDR1 is SGDLS, CDR2 YYNGEE, per germline. The CDR3 runs 15 residues.

The rearrangement links TRBV19 to TRBJ2-6, with D unresolved. Trimming took off 4 bases at V and 0 bases at J, with 10 bases between the two ends. The CDR3 runs to 16 residues. Germline V gives CDR1 LNHDA, CDR2 SQIVND (reference sequence). CDR3 bases: TGTGCCAGTAGTAAGTCCGCCGCCTCTGGGGCCAACGTCCTGACTTTC. It yields the protein CASSKSAASGANVLTF.

V and J are TRBV14 and TRBJ2-5, with 10 bases identical to TRBD1. V dropped 1 base and J dropped 1; count of bases not matched to a gene: 6. The CDR3 is made up of 17 amino acids. Germline V gene lookup returns CDR1 SGHDN and CDR2 FVKESK. CDR3 nucleotide sequence: TGTGCCAGCAGCCAAGGGGCCCGGGACAGGGGCCAAGAGACCCAGTACTTC. Protein: CASSQGARDRGQETQYF.

This chain uses TRBV5-7 with TRBJ2-7; 9 bases line up with TRBD1. TRBV5-7 has ORF status, its function being uncertain. The CDR3 consists of 17 residues. V lost 4 bases and J lost 3; bases outside the gene matches: 14. The CDR3 region is CASSRLTGGLPCYEQYF. The CDR3 DNA is TGTGCCAGCAGCCGCCTTACAGGGGGCCTCCCCTGCTACGAGCAGTACTTC.